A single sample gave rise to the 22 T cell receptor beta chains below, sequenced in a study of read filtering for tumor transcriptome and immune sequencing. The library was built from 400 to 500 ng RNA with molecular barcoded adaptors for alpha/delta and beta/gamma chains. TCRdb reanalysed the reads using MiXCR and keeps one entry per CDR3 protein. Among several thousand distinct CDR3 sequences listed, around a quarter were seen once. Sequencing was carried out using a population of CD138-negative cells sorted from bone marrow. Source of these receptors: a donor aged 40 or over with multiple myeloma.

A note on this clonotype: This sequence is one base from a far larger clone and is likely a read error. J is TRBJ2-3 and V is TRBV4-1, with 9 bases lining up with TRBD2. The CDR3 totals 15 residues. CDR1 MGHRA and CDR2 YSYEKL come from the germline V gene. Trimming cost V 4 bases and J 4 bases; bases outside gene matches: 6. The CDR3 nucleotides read TGCGCCAGCAGCCTAGAAGCGGGGGGATCAGATACGCAGTATTTT. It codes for CASSLEAGGSDTQYF.

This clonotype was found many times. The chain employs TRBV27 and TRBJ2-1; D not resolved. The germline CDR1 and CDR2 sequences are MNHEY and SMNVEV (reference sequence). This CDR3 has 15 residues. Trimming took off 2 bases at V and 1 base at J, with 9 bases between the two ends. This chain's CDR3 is CASSLLGSSYNEQFF. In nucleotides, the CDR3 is TGTGCCAGCAGTTTACTCGGGTCTTCCTACAATGAGCAGTTCTTC.

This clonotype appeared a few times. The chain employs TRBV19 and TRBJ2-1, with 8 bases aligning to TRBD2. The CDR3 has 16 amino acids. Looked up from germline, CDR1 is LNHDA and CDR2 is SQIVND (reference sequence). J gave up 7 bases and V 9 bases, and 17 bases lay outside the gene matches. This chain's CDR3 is CARILPLSSGWNEQFF. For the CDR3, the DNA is TGTGCCAGGATTTTACCCCTGTCTAGCGGGTGGAATGAGCAGTTCTTC. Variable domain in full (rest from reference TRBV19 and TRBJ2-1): DGGITQSPKYLFRKEGQNVTLSCEQNLNHDAMYWYRQDPGQGLRLIYYSQIVNDFQKGDIAEGYSVSREKKESFPLTVTSAQKNPTAFYLCARILPLSSGWNEQFFGPGTRLTVL.

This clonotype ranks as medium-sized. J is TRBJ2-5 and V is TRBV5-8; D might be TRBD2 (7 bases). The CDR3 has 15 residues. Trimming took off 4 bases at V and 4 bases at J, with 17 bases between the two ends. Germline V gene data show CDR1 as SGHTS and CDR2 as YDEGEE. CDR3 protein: CASSLGGGWGETQYF. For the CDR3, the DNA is TGTGCCAGCAGCCTGGGGGGGGGCTGGGGAGAGACCCAGTACTTC.

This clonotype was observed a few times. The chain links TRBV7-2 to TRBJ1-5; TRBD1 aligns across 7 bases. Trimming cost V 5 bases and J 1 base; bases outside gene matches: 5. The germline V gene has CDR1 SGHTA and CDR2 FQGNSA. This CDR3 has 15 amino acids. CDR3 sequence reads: CASSGQAGSNQPQHF. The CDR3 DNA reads TGTGCCAGCAGCGGACAGGCGGGAAGCAATCAGCCCCAGCATTTT.

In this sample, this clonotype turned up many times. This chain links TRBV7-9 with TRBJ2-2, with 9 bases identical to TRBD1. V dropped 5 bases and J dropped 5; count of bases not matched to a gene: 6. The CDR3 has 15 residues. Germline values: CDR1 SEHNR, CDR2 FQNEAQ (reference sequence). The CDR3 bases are TGTGCCAGCAGCCCCGGGACAGGGTGGACCGGGGAGCTGTTTTTT. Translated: CASSPGTGWTGELFF.

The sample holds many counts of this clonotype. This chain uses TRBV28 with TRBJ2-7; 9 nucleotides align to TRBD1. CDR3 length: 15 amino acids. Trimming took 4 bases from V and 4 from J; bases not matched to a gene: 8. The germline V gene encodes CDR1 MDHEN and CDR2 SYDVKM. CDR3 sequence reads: CASSSPGTGSYEQYF. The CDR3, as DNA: TGTGCCAGCAGTTCTCCCGGGACAGGGAGTTACGAGCAGTACTTC.

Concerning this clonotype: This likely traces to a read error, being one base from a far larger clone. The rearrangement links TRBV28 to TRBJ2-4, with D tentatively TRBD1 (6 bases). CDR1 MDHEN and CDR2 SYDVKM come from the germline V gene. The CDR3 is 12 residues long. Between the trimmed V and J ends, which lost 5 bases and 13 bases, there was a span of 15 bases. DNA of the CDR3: TGTGCCAGCAGTCAACAGGGATACAAGCAGTACTTC. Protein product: CASSQQGYKQYF.

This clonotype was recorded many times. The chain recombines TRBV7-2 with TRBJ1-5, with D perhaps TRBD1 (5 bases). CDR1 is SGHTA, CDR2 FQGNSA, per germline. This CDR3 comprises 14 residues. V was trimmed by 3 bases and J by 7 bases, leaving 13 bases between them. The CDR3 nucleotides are TGTGCCAGCAGCTTCCAGGGCTCCTCACAGCCCCAGCATTTT. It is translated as CASSFQGSSQPQHF.

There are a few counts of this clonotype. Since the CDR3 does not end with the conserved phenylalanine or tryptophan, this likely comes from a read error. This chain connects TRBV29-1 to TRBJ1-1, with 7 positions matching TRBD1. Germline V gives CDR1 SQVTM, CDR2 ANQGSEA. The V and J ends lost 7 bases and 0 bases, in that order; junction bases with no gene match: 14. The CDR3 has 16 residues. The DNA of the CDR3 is TGCAGCGCCAAGCCAGGGGGATGCGGTGTGAACACTGAAGCTTTCATT. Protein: CSAKPGGCGVNTEAFI.

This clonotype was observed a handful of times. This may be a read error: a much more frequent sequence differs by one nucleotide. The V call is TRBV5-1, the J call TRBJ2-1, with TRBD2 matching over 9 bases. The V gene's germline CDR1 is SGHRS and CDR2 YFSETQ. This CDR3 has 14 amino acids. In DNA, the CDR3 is TGCGCCAGCAGCTTGAGCGGGAGGTGGAATGAGCAGCTCTTC. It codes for CASSLSGRWNEQLF.

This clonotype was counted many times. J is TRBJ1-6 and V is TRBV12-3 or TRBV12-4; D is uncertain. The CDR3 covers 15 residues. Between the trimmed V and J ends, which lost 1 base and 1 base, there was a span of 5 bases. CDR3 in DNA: TGTGCCAGCAGTTTAGTAGCGTCCTATAATTCACCCCTCCACTTT. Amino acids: CASSLVASYNSPLHF.

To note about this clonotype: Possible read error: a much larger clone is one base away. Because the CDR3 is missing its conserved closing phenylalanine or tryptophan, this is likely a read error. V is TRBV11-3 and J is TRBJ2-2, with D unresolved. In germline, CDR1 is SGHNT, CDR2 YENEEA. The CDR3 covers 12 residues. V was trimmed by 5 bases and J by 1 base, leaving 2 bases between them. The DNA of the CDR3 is TGTGCCAGCAGCAGGAACACCGGGGAGCTGTTTTAT. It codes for CASSRNTGELFY.

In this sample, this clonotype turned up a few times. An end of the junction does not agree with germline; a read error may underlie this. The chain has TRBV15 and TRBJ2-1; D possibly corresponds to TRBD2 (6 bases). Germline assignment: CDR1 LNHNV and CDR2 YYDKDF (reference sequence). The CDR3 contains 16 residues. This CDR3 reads CATGRTRGNSYNEQFF. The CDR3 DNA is TGTGCCACCGGCAGGACCCGGGGGAACTCCTACAATGAGCAGTTTTTC.

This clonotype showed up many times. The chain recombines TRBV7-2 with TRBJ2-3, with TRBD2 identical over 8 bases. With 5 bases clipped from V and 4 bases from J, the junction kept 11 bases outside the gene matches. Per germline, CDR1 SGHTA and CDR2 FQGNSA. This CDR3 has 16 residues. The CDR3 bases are TGTGCCAGCAGCCCCGGACTAGCTTCGTTGGCAGATACGCAGTATTTT. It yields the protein CASSPGLASLADTQYF.

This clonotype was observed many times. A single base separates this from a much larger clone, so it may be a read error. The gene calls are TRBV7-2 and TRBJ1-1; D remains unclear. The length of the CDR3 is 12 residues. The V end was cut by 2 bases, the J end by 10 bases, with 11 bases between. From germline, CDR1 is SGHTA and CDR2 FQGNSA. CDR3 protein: CASSLTPQAAFF. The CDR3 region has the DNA TGTGCCAGCAGCTTAACTCCTCAAGCAGCTTTCTTT.

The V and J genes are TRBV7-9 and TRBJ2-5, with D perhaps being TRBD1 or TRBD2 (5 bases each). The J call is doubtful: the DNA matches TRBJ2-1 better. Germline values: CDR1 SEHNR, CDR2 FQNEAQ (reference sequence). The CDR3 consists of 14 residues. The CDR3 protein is CASSFEGSGETQFF. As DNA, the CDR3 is TGTGCCAGCAGCTTCGAGGGGTCCGGAGAGACCCAGTTCTTC.

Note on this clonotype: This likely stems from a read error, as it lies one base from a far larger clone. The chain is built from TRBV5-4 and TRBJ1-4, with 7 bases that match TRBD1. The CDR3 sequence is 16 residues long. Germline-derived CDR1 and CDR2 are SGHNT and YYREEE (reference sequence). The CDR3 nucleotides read TGTGCCAGCAGCTTGAAACTAGAAGGGGGCACAGATACGCATTATTTT. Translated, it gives CASSLKLEGGTDTHYF. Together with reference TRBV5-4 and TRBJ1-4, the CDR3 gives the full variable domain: ETGVTQSPTHLIKTRGQQVTLRCSSQSGHNTVSWYQQALGQGPQFIFQYYREEENGRGNFPPRFSGLQFPNYSSELNVNALELDDSALYLCASSLKLEGGTDTHYFGSGTQLSVL.

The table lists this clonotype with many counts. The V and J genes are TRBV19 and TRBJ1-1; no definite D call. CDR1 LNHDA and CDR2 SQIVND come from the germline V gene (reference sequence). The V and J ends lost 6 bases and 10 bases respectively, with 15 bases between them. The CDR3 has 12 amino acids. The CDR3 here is CASSPRGLGAFF. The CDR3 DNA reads TGTGCCAGTAGCCCCCGTGGCCTAGGAGCTTTCTTT.

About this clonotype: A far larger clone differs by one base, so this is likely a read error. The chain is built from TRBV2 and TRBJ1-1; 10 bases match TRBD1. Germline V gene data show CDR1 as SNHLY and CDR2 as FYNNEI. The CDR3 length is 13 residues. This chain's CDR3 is CASSVGQGYKQYF. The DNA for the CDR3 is TGTGCCAGCAGTGTGGGACAGGGGTACAAGCAGTACTTT.

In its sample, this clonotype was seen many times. CDR3 sequence: CASSDTTPSYNEQFF. In DNA form, the CDR3 reads TGTGCCAGCAGTGATACAACCCCCTCCTACAATGAGCAGTTCTTC. The chain uses TRBV2 and TRBJ2-1, with D unresolved. The CDR3 extends over 15 amino acids. The V gene lost 3 bases and the J gene lost 0 bases, with 9 bases spanning the gap. Germline assignment: CDR1 SNHLY and CDR2 FYNNEI.

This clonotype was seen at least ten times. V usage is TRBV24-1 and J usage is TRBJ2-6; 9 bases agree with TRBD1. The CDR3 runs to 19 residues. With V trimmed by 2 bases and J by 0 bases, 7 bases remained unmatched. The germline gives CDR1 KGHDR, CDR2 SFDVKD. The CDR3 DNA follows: TGTGCCACCAGTGATTCCCGGGACAGGGTGTTCTCTGGGGCCAACGTCCTGACTTTC. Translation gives CATSDSRDRVFSGANVLTF.